These 26 T cell receptor beta chains came from one sample sequenced in a study of T-cell memory formation after mild COVID-19 (dated by TCRdb to about 2021). Library method: 5' RACE. Sequencing was carried out with an Illumina NovaSeq 6000. TCRdb cleaned the public reads at Q25 with fastp, built clones with MiXCR and kept in-frame beta chains. Rows matching on CDR3 protein sequence are summarized as one entry with the most common DNA and genes. Here the sample has 150,000 to 200,000 distinct CDR3 sequences; 13% occur a single time. Roughly 3.3% of the sample comes from the top ten. The sequenced material came from PBMCs or a T cell subset sorted from them (not recorded which). All receptors derive from a man aged 18 to 29 who had mild COVID-19 (a few samples of this study predate the infection). The sample titles of this study are shuffled in the database, so cell type and time point are left out; the donor was told from shared clones.

The V call is TRBV5-1, the J call TRBJ2-3; perhaps TRBD2 as D (5 bases). The CDR3 is 16 amino acids. V lost 0 bases, J lost 1 base, and 12 bases lay in between. The germline V gene has CDR1 SGHRS and CDR2 YFSETQ. CDR3 in amino acids: CASSLGYTRGTDTQYF. The CDR3, as DNA: TGCGCCAGCAGCTTGGGTTATACGCGGGGCACAGATACGCAGTATTTT.

This sequence joins TRBV3-1 and TRBJ2-2, with 10 nucleotides matching TRBD1. Per the germline V gene, CDR1 is LGHDT and CDR2 is YNNKEL (reference sequence). The CDR3 length is 14 residues. J gave up 5 bases and V 6 bases, and 3 bases lay outside the gene matches. CDR3 loop: CASRGTGETGELFF. DNA of the CDR3: TGTGCCAGCAGGGGGACAGGGGAGACCGGGGAGCTGTTTTTT.

This clonotype has only a few counts. The rearrangement links TRBV4-3 to TRBJ2-1; D not resolved. In germline, CDR1 is LGHNA, CDR2 YSLEER. V lost 4 bases to trimming and J lost 2 bases, with 12 bases between them. This CDR3 spans 15 amino acids. The CDR3 here is CASSLVINAYNEQFF. CDR3 coding DNA: TGCGCCAGCAGCCTCGTTATAAATGCCTACAATGAGCAGTTCTTC.

The CDR3 bases are TGTGCCAGCAGCTTAGCTACTCGACCCTTCGATACGCAGTATTTT. Encoded protein: CASSLATRPFDTQYF. The V gene is TRBV7-9, the J gene TRBJ2-3; D gene ambiguous. Per germline, CDR1 SEHNR and CDR2 FQNEAQ (reference sequence). This CDR3 is built from 15 residues. Trimming removed 0 bases at V and 6 bases at J, with 13 bases between.

This clonotype turned up a few times. This rearrangement joins TRBV15 to TRBJ2-7, with a weak D call TRBD2 (6 bases). Germline V lookup: CDR1 LNHNV, CDR2 YYDKDF (reference sequence). CDR3 length: 13 residues. The V end lost 3 bases, the J end lost 2 bases, and 8 bases lay between the germline ends. The CDR3 reads CATSSRLAYEQYV. The CDR3, as DNA: TGTGCCACCAGCAGCCGACTAGCCTACGAGCAGTACGTC.

This clonotype appeared a few times. J is TRBJ2-5 and V is TRBV7-2, with D hard to call. The CDR3 is made up of 14 amino acids. Trimming took off 0 bases at V and 4 bases at J, with 9 bases between the two ends. Germline V gene lookup returns CDR1 SGHTA and CDR2 FQGNSA. This chain's CDR3 is CASSLAGSGETQYF. CDR3 nucleotide sequence: TGTGCCAGCAGCTTAGCTGGGTCCGGAGAGACCCAGTACTTC.

V is TRBV9 and J is TRBJ2-7, with a tentative D call TRBD1 (5 bases). The V gene's germline CDR1 is SGDLS and CDR2 YYNGEE. V lost 3 bases and J lost 1, with 11 bases in between. The CDR3 is 14 amino acids. The CDR3 nucleotides read TGTGCCAGCAGCGCCTCCCAGGGTTCCTACGAGCAGTACTTC. Protein sequence: CASSASQGSYEQYF.

This clonotype appeared a few times. This chain joins TRBV3-1 and TRBJ2-3, with a tentative D call TRBD2 (5 bases). There are 17 residues in the CDR3. Trimming took off 4 bases at V and 0 bases at J, with 17 bases between the two ends. CDR1 and CDR2 from the germline V gene are LGHDT and YNNKEL (reference sequence). The CDR3 region is CASSLSRASLSTDTQYF. For the CDR3, the DNA is TGTGCCAGCAGCCTCTCGAGGGCAAGCCTTAGCACAGATACGCAGTATTTT.

The table lists this clonotype with a few counts. The V call is TRBV20-1, the J call TRBJ2-1, with unresolved D. The CDR3 extends over 15 amino acids. The germline CDR1 and CDR2 sequences are DFQATT and SNEGSKA (reference sequence). Trimming pared 7 bases from V and 0 bases from J, leaving 16 bases between. The CDR3 region is CSVRAGISSYNEQFF. CDR3 sequence (DNA): TGCAGTGTCAGAGCTGGAATCAGCTCCTACAATGAGCAGTTCTTC.

In this sample, this clonotype turned up many times. The CDR3 reads CASSFGGYNEQFF. The CDR3 DNA follows: TGCGCCAGCAGCTTTGGTGGGTACAATGAGCAGTTCTTC. The chain employs TRBV5-1 and TRBJ2-1; D ambiguous. The CDR3 spans 13 residues. Trimming cost V 2 bases and J 4 bases, with 7 bases left between them. In germline, CDR1 is SGHRS, CDR2 YFSETQ.

The chain uses TRBV10-3 and TRBJ2-1, with 13 bases matching TRBD2. Germline V gives CDR1 ENHRY, CDR2 SYGVKD. V lost 2 bases to trimming and J lost 11 bases; unmatched junction nucleotides: 9. The CDR3 spans 16 residues. The CDR3 DNA is TGTGCCATCAGTGAGCCCCGCGGACTAGCGGGAGCGAAGCAGTTCTTC. This codes for CAISEPRGLAGAKQFF.

This clonotype was detected only a few times. The V gene is TRBV28, the J gene TRBJ1-4; 10 nucleotides match TRBD1. Trimming cost V 6 bases and J 5 bases; bases outside gene matches: 6. From germline, CDR1 is MDHEN and CDR2 SYDVKM. This CDR3 spans 15 amino acids. CDR3 protein: CASSDPGQGNEKLFF. In nucleotides, the CDR3 is TGTGCCAGCAGCGATCCGGGACAGGGGAATGAAAAACTGTTTTTT. Combining the CDR3 with reference TRBV28 and TRBJ1-4 gives the whole variable domain DVKVTQSSRYLVKRTGEKVFLECVQDMDHENMFWYRQDPGLGLRLIYFSYDVKMKEKGDIPEGYSVSREKKERFSLILESASTNQTSMYLCASSDPGQGNEKLFFGSGTQLSVL.

Here the CDR3 DNA reads TGTGCCAGCAGCTTGGCGACAGACTTCTATGGCTACACCTTC. Its translation: CASSLATDFYGYTF. The chain recombines TRBV5-4 with TRBJ1-2; weak D call: TRBD1 (5 bases). Germline CDR1 reads SGHNT; CDR2 reads YYREEE (reference sequence). The CDR3 runs to 14 residues. V dropped 0 bases and J dropped 4 bases, with 10 bases sitting between them.

The chain is built from TRBV7-9 and TRBJ2-7; 10 bases map to TRBD1. Trimming cost V 1 base and J 6 bases; bases outside gene matches: 9. Germline V gene sequence: CDR1 SEHNR, CDR2 FQNEAQ (reference sequence). CDR3 size: 16 residues. CDR3 amino acids: CASSLGQGALESEQYF. The CDR3 DNA reads as TGTGCCAGCAGCTTAGGACAGGGGGCCTTGGAGTCCGAGCAGTACTTC.

This clonotype came up a few times. The gene calls are TRBV4-1 and TRBJ1-2, with D uncertain. Germline V gene sequence: CDR1 MGHRA, CDR2 YSYEKL. V was cut by 3 bases and J by 8 bases, with 13 bases left in between. There are 13 residues in the CDR3. In nucleotides, the CDR3 is TGCGCCAGCAGCCATCCGCGGGGAAGAGGCTACACCTTC. Its translation: CASSHPRGRGYTF.

This clonotype showed up just a few times. The V gene is TRBV20-1, the J gene TRBJ2-1; the D is unclear. Germline V gene sequence: CDR1 DFQATT, CDR2 SNEGSKA (reference sequence). V was trimmed by 0 bases and J by 0 bases, leaving 9 bases between them. The length of the CDR3 is 15 residues. This CDR3 reads CSARELISSYNEQFF. CDR3 nucleotides: TGCAGTGCTAGAGAGTTGATCAGCTCCTACAATGAGCAGTTCTTC.

The V call is TRBV28, the J call TRBJ1-1, with 9 bases lining up with TRBD1. CDR3 length equals 16 residues. Germline V CDR1 and CDR2: MDHEN, SYDVKM. V was clipped by 2 bases and J by 1 base; unmatched bases: 5. The CDR3 spells CASSLNRGRGNTEAFF. The CDR3 region has the DNA TGTGCCAGCAGTTTAAACAGGGGGCGAGGGAACACTGAAGCTTTCTTT.

The J gene is TRBJ2-3, the V gene TRBV10-3, with TRBD2 matching 15 bases. J was trimmed by 2 bases and V by 11 bases; bases with no gene match: 5. Per germline, CDR1 ENHRY and CDR2 SYGVKD. The CDR3 covers 15 residues. Written as DNA, the CDR3 is TGTGCCGTCGGGACTAGCGGGGGGAACACAGATACGCAGTATTTT. Translated: CAVGTSGGNTDTQYF.

The CDR3 protein is CASSLALGNQPQHF. The DNA of the CDR3 is TGTGCCAGCAGCTTAGCGTTGGGCAATCAGCCCCAGCATTTT. The V gene is TRBV7-9, the J gene TRBJ1-5; no firm D call. The V end lost 0 bases, the J end lost 2 bases, and 5 bases lay between the germline ends. Germline V gene data show CDR1 as SEHNR and CDR2 as FQNEAQ (reference sequence). This CDR3 has 14 amino acids.

Many counts were recorded for this clonotype. The V call is TRBV12-3 or TRBV12-4, the J call TRBJ1-4; a possible D gene is TRBD1 (5 bases). The germline V and J ends were trimmed by 3 bases and 7 bases, with 21 bases remaining between them. The CDR3 totals 17 residues. The CDR3 nucleotides read TGTGCCAGCAGTTTTACCAACCTTGCAGGGAACGGTGAAAAACTGTTTTTT. This translates into CASSFTNLAGNGEKLFF.

The V call is TRBV6-2 or TRBV6-3, the J call TRBJ2-2; D is perhaps TRBD1 (6 bases). Germline lookup yields CDR1 MNHEY and CDR2 SVGEGT. Trimming shortened V by 1 base and J by 5 bases, and 11 bases separated the two germline ends. The CDR3 sequence is 15 residues long. CDR3 coding DNA: TGTGCCAGCAGTTACTGGGGCAGGGGAACCGGGGAGCTGTTTTTT. Translation: CASSYWGRGTGELFF.

The table lists this clonotype with a few counts. The chain uses TRBV7-3 and TRBJ2-2; D uncertain. Trimming took off 0 bases at V and 7 bases at J, with 6 bases between the two ends. Germline V lookup: CDR1 SGHTA, CDR2 FQGTGA. The CDR3 covers 13 residues. The CDR3 DNA sequence: TGTGCCAGCAGCTTAACGGCAGGCGGGGAGCTGTTTTTT. Translating gives CASSLTAGGELFF.

The chain combines TRBV28 with TRBJ1-2; D is ambiguous. V lost 6 bases and J 7 bases, leaving 15 bases between the germline ends. The length of the CDR3 is 13 residues. CDR1 and CDR2 from the germline V gene are MDHEN and SYDVKM. CDR3 sequence: CASSSPLDGGYTF. The CDR3 DNA is TGTGCCAGCAGCTCCCCCCTTGATGGTGGCTACACCTTC.

There are a few counts of this clonotype. V gene TRBV28 combines with J gene TRBJ2-7; possible D gene TRBD1, 5 bases. V lost 5 bases to trimming and J lost 6 bases, with 8 bases between them. Per germline, CDR1 MDHEN and CDR2 SYDVKM. This CDR3 contains 11 residues. CDR3 nucleotides: TGTGCCAGCAGTGGTCAGGGCGAGCAGTACGTC. Amino acid sequence: CASSGQGEQYV.

Only a few counts were recorded for this clonotype. The chain recombines TRBV4-2 with TRBJ1-5, with TRBD1 matching 7 bases. The CDR3 has 16 residues. CDR1 is LGHNA, CDR2 YNFKEQ, per germline. With 1 base clipped from V and 2 bases from J, the junction kept 5 bases outside the gene matches. CDR3 DNA: TGTGCCAGCAGCCAAGCCGTCGGGACAGGCAATCAGCCCCAGCATTTT. Its translation is CASSQAVGTGNQPQHF.

This chain links TRBV6-5 with TRBJ2-6, with TRBD1 matching over 8 bases. The V gene end was trimmed by 2 bases and the J gene end by 2 bases; junction bases not matched to a gene: 8. The CDR3 loop spans 18 amino acids. Germline CDR1 MNHEY, CDR2 SVGAGI. The CDR3 DNA sequence: TGTGCCAGCAGTTACCTGGGACAGGTGGAAGCTGGGGCCAACGTCCTGACTTTC. The encoded protein is CASSYLGQVEAGANVLTF.